These T cell receptor beta chains were read from a single sample in a study of T-cell reconstitution after alpha-beta-depleted transplantation in children. One entry per CDR3 protein results from TCRdb running MiXCR on the PCR reads. The data contain fewer than 200,000 distinct CDR3 sequences, about 6.4% of them singletons. The sequencing here drew on PBMCs from the stem cell graft donor, taken from the stem cell graft. These receptors came from a human donor who donated a stem cell graft to a child with Wiskott-Aldrich syndrome. CDR3s include the opening cysteine and the closing phenylalanine or tryptophan. The D gene is left open where the match is weak. Size values are once, few and many counts, or a class for expanded clones, and some rows have none.

cdr3_aa	cdr3_nt	clone_size	j_call	v_call	d_call
CASSLSTGFGNEQFF	TGTGCCAGCAGCTTATCGACAGGGTTTGGCAATGAGCAGTTCTTC	NA	TRBJ2-1	TRBV7-2	TRBD1
CASSATLDRGGNEQFF	TGTGCCAGCAGCGCAACGTTGGACAGGGGGGGAAATGAGCAGTTCTTC	many	TRBJ2-1	TRBV5-8	TRBD1
CASSLADSWDTNEKLFF	TGCGCCAGCAGCTTGGCCGACAGTTGGGATACTAATGAAAAACTGTTTTTT	many	TRBJ1-4	TRBV5-1	NA
CASSFNREGYTF	TGTGCCAGCAGCTTTAACAGGGAAGGCTACACCTTC	many	TRBJ1-2	TRBV7-9	NA
CASSLSGSGNTIYF	TGTGCCAGCAGTTTATCGGGGTCCGGAAACACCATATATTTT	many	TRBJ1-3	TRBV12-3/TRBV12-4	NA
CASSFLGDSGEKLFF	TGTGCCAGCAGCTTTCTTGGGGACTCAGGAGAAAAACTGTTTTTT	NA	TRBJ1-4	TRBV7-2	NA
CASSLGVWDTQYF	TGTGCCAGCAGCTTAGGGGTATGGGATACGCAGTATTTT	few	TRBJ2-3	TRBV7-6	NA
CSGQGAGEQYF	TGCAGTGGGCAGGGGGCCGGGGAGCAGTACTTC	many	TRBJ2-7	TRBV20-1	TRBD1
CASSLTSGDVYDIQYF	TGTGCCAGCAGCTTAACGAGTGGGGACGTCTACGACATTCAGTACTTC	many	TRBJ2-4	TRBV7-2	NA
CASSLLFRVQETQYF	TGTGCCAGCAGCTTGTTGTTTAGGGTTCAAGAGACCCAGTACTTC	many	TRBJ2-5	TRBV5-5	NA
CSVEDPRPTSTGELFF	TGCAGCGTTGAAGATCCTCGACCGACGAGCACCGGGGAGCTGTTTTTT	many	TRBJ2-2	TRBV29-1	NA
CAISESTGSEAFF	TGTGCCATCAGTGAGTCAACAGGCTCTGAAGCTTTCTTT	many	TRBJ1-1	TRBV10-3	NA
CASSQRRGWNTEAFF	TGTGCCAGCTCACAGAGGAGGGGGTGGAACACTGAAGCTTTCTTT	NA	TRBJ1-1	TRBV18	NA
CASGDQETQYF	TGTGCCAGCGGTGACCAAGAGACCCAGTACTTC	many	TRBJ2-5	TRBV6-2/TRBV6-3	NA
CAISVSGQTSYEQYF	TGTGCCATCAGTGTTTCGGGACAGACGTCCTACGAGCAGTACTTC	many	TRBJ2-7	TRBV10-3	TRBD1
CASSQDPGGNEQFF	TGTGCCAGCAGCCAGGACCCAGGGGGCAATGAGCAGTTCTTC	many	TRBJ2-1	TRBV3-1	TRBD1
CASSRGTTGSSYEQYF	TGTGCCAGCAGCCGCGGAACGACAGGTAGCTCCTACGAGCAGTACTTC	many	TRBJ2-7	TRBV11-2	NA
CASSTGGTVEKLFF	TGCGCCAGCAGCACGGGGGGGACGGTTGAAAAACTGTTTTTT	few	TRBJ1-4	TRBV5-1	NA
CASSLDGMETQYF	TGTGCCAGCAGCTTAGATGGGATGGAGACCCAGTACTTC	many	TRBJ2-5	TRBV7-2	NA
CASSIDPSTSGSTYNEQFF	TGTGCCAGTAGTATAGACCCCTCGACTAGCGGGTCTACCTACAATGAGCAGTTCTTC	few	TRBJ2-1	TRBV19	TRBD2
CASSLTDARRGEQYF	TGTGCCAGCAGCTTAACCGACGCAAGACGAGGCGAGCAGTACTTC	many	TRBJ2-7	TRBV7-9	NA
CASSSLQGSYGYTF	TGTGCCAGCAGTTCTTTACAGGGTTCCTATGGCTACACCTTC	NA	TRBJ1-2	TRBV3-1	NA
CASSLGFDTEAFF	TGCGCCAGCAGCTTGGGGTTTGACACTGAAGCTTTCTTT	many	TRBJ1-1	TRBV5-1	NA
CSARSGTGNEKLFF	TGCAGTGCTAGATCCGGGACAGGGAATGAAAAACTGTTTTTT	many	TRBJ1-4	TRBV20-1	TRBD1
CSARGLQGTSNQPQHF	TGCAGTGCTAGAGGACTACAGGGTACTAGCAATCAGCCCCAGCATTTT	many	TRBJ1-5	TRBV20-1	NA
CATSDNRGLHGYTF	TGTGCCACCAGTGATAACAGGGGATTGCATGGCTACACCTTC	NA	TRBJ1-2	TRBV24-1	TRBD1
CASSDRGGRNEQFF	TGTGCCAGCAGTGACCGGGGGGGCCGTAATGAGCAGTTCTTC	many	TRBJ2-1	TRBV6-4	TRBD2
CASSSQGSRETQYF	TGTGCCAGCAGCTCGCAGGGTTCCCGGGAGACCCAGTACTTC	many	TRBJ2-5	TRBV7-2	NA
CASSFGLARLYEQYF	TGTGCCAGCAGTTTTGGGTTAGCTCGGCTCTACGAGCAGTACTTC	many	TRBJ2-7	TRBV12-3/TRBV12-4	NA
CASSFHIADFSYEQYF	TGTGCCAGCAGTTTTCATATCGCCGACTTCTCCTACGAGCAGTACTTC	many	TRBJ2-7	TRBV28	NA
CASSVAGGQGLFTGELFF	TGTGCCAGCAGCGTAGCTGGGGGACAGGGGTTATTCACCGGGGAGCTGTTTTTT	many	TRBJ2-2	TRBV9	TRBD1
CASSPLYHNEQFF	TGTGCCAGCAGTCCTCTCTACCACAATGAGCAGTTCTTC	many	TRBJ2-1	TRBV7-9	NA
CASTRTGRFSTWYGYTF	TGTGCCAGCACCAGGACAGGCCGCTTTTCTACTTGGTATGGCTACACCTTC	many	TRBJ1-2	TRBV27	TRBD1
CASARDLMNTEAFF	TGTGCCAGCGCCCGGGACCTGATGAACACTGAAGCTTTCTTT	many	TRBJ1-1	TRBV2	NA
CASSRYGQASEQFF	TGCGCCAGCAGTCGCTACGGCCAGGCAAGTGAGCAGTTCTTC	many	TRBJ2-1	TRBV4-3	NA
CASSLHAEAEAFF	TGTGCCAGCAGCCTCCACGCTGAGGCTGAAGCTTTCTTT	many	TRBJ1-1	TRBV27	NA
CASSPGRVVQADEQYF	TGTGCCAGCTCACCAGGGAGGGTGGTACAGGCGGACGAGCAGTACTTC	NA	TRBJ2-7	TRBV18	TRBD2
CSAKGGDNEKLFF	TGCAGTGCGAAGGGAGGTGATAATGAAAAACTGTTTTTT	many	TRBJ1-4	TRBV20-1	NA
CSAGGRLSSYEQYF	TGCAGTGCTGGGGGAAGGTTAAGCTCCTACGAGCAGTACTTC	many	TRBJ2-7	TRBV20-1	NA
CASSLDRGSPLHF	TGTGCCAGCAGCTTAGACAGGGGGTCACCCCTCCACTTT	many	TRBJ1-6	TRBV7-2	TRBD1
CASSEFSPQLYGYTF	TGTGCCAGCAGTGAATTTAGCCCACAACTTTATGGCTACACCTTC	few	TRBJ1-2	TRBV25-1	NA
CSAPLGGNQPQHF	TGCAGTGCTCCCTTGGGGGGCAATCAGCCCCAGCATTTT	many	TRBJ1-5	TRBV20-1	NA
CASSYLGDGELFF	TGTGCCAGCAGTTATCTCGGGGATGGGGAGCTGTTTTTT	NA	TRBJ2-2	TRBV6-2/TRBV6-3	NA
CASSPDSEAFF	TGTGCCAGCAGCCCGGACAGTGAAGCTTTCTTT	many	TRBJ1-1	TRBV7-9	NA
CASSYEGQGRTGELFF	TGTGCCAGCAGTTATGAGGGACAGGGTCGAACCGGGGAGCTGTTTTTT	many	TRBJ2-2	TRBV6-5	TRBD1
CSGGDRSSYEQYF	TGCAGCGGCGGGGACAGGAGCTCCTACGAGCAGTACTTC	many	TRBJ2-7	TRBV29-1	TRBD1
CSAQTDVEQYF	TGCAGTGCCCAGACAGACGTCGAGCAGTACTTC	NA	TRBJ2-7	TRBV20-1	NA
CASSLTSGGGQETQYF	TGTGCCAGCAGTCTGACTAGCGGGGGGGGCCAAGAGACCCAGTACTTC	many	TRBJ2-5	TRBV28	TRBD2
CASSSNLEVRVYEQYF	TGTGCCAGCAGTTCCAACCTGGAAGTAAGGGTCTACGAGCAGTACTTC	few	TRBJ2-7	TRBV6-2/TRBV6-3	NA
CASSYYDYEQYF	TGTGCCAGCAGTTACTATGACTACGAGCAGTACTTC	once	TRBJ2-7	TRBV6-2/TRBV6-3	NA
CASSRDGHNEQFF	TGTGCCAGCAGTCGGGACGGACACAATGAGCAGTTCTTC	many	TRBJ2-1	TRBV6-2/TRBV6-3	NA
CASSLLTLDPTEAFF	TGTGCCAGCAGCTTACTGACCCTAGATCCTACTGAAGCTTTCTTT	many	TRBJ1-1	TRBV5-6	NA
CASKEEFTQYF	TGTGCCAGCAAAGAGGAGTTCACGCAGTATTTT	few	TRBJ2-3	TRBV2	NA
CASSPRRGDTQYF	TGCGCCAGCAGCCCACGGAGGGGCGATACGCAGTATTTT	many	TRBJ2-3	TRBV5-1	NA